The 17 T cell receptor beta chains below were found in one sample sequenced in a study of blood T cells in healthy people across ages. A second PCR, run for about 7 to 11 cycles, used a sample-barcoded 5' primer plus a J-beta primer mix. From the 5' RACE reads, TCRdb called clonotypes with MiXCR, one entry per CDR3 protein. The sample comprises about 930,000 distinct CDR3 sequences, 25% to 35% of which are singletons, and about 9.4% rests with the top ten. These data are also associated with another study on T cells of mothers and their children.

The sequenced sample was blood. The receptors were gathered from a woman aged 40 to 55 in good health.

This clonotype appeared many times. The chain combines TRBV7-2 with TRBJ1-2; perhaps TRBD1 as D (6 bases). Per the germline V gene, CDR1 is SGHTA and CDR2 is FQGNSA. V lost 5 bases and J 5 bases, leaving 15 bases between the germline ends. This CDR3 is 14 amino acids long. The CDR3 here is CASSTGLGYYGYTF. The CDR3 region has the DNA TGTGCCAGCAGCACAGGGTTGGGTTATTATGGCTACACCTTC.

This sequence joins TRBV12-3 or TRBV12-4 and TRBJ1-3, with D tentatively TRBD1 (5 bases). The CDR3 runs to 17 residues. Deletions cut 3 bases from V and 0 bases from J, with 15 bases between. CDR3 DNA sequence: TGTGCCAGCAGTTTGACCGGGACGCTCGGCTCTGGAAACACCATATATTTT. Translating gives CASSLTGTLGSGNTIYF.

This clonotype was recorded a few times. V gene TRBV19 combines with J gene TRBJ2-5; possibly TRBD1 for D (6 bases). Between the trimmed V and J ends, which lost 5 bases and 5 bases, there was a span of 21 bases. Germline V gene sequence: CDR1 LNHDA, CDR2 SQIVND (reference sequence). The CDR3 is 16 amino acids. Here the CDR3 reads CASSPYRVASRETQYF. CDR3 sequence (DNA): TGTGCCAGTAGTCCATACAGGGTTGCCTCTCGGGAGACCCAGTACTTC.

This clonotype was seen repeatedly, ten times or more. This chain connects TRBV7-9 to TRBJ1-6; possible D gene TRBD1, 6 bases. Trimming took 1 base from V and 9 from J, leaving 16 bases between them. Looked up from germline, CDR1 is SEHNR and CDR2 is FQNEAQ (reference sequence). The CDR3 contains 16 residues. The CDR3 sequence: CASSLGAGGLFSPLHF. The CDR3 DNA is TGTGCCAGCAGCTTAGGGGCCGGGGGCTTGTTTTCACCCCTCCACTTT.

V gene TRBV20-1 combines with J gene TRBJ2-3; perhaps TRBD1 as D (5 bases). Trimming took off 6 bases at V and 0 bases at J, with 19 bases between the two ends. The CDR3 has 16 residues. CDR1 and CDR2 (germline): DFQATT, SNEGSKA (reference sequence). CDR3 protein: CSAPQEGAISTDTQYF. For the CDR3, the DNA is TGCAGTGCCCCTCAAGAAGGGGCTATAAGCACAGATACGCAGTATTTT.

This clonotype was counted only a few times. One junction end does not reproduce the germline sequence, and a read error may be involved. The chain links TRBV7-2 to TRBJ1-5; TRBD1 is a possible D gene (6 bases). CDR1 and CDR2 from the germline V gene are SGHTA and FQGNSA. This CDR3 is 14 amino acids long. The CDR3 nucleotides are TGTGCCCGCAGCTTAGTTGTAGGGGGGCAGCCCCAGCATTTT. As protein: CARSLVVGGQPQHF.

The CDR3 here is CASSLKPGRLRLQGGDTQYF. The CDR3, as DNA: TGTGCCAGCAGCTTAAAGCCGGGGAGATTAAGGTTACAGGGAGGGGATACGCAGTATTTT. The V gene is TRBV7-3, the J gene TRBJ2-3; a possible D gene is TRBD2 (7 bases). Germline loops: CDR1 SGHTA, CDR2 FQGTGA. This CDR3 is built from 20 residues. Trimming took off 1 base at V and 6 bases at J, with 29 bases between the two ends.

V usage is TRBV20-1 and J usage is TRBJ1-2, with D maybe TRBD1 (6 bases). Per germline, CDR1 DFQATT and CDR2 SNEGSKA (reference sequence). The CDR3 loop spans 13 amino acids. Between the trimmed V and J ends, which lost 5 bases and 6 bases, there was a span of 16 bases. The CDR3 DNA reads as TGCAGTGCTCAGGACTCTTCAGGGGATGGCTACACCTTC. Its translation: CSAQDSSGDGYTF.

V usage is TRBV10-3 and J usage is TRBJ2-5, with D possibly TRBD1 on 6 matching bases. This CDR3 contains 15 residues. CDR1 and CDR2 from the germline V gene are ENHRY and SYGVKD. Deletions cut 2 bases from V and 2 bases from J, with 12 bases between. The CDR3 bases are TGTGCCATCAGTGAGCGGGCAGGGGCACAAGAGACCCAGTACTTC. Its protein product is CAISERAGAQETQYF.

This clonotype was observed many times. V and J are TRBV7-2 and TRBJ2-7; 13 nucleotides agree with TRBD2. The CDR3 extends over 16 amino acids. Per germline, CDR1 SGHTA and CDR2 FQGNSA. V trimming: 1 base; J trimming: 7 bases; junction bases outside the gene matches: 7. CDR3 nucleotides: TGTGCCAGCAGCTTAGTCGGGACTAGCGGGGTGGGGGAGCAGTACTTC. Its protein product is CASSLVGTSGVGEQYF.

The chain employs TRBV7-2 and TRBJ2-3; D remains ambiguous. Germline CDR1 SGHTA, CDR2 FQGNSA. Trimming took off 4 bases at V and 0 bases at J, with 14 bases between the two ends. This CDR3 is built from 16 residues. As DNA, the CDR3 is TGTGCCAGCAGCTGGGGTGCAAGTACTAGCACAGATACGCAGTATTTT. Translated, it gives CASSWGASTSTDTQYF.

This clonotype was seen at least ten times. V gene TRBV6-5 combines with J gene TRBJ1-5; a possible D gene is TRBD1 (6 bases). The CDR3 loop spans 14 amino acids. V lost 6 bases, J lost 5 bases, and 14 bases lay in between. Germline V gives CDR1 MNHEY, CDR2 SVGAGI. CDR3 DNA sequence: TGTGCCAGCAGCCTAGAACAGGGACATCAGCCCCAGCATTTT. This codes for CASSLEQGHQPQHF.

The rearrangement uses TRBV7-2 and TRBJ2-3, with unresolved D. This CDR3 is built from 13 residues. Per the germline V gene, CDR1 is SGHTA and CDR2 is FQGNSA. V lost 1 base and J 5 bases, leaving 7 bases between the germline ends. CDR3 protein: CASSLDLEDTQYF. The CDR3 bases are TGTGCCAGCAGCTTAGACTTGGAAGATACGCAGTATTTT. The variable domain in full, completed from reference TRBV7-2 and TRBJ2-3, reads GAGVSQSPSNKVTEKGKDVELRCDPISGHTALYWYRQSLGQGLEFLIYFQGNSAPDKSGLPSDRFSAERTGGSVSTLTIQRTQQEDSAVYLCASSLDLEDTQYFGPGTRLTVL.

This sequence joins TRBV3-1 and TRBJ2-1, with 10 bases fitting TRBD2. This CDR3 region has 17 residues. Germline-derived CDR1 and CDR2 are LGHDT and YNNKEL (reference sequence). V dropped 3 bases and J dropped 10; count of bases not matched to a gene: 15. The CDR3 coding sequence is TGTGCCAGCAGCCAGGGCACAAGGCTAGCGGGGGTTCAGGAGCAGTTCTTC. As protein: CASSQGTRLAGVQEQFF.

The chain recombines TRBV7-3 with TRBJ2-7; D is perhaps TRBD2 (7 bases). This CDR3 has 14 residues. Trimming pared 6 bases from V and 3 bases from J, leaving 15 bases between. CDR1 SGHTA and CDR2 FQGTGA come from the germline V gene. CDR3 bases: TGTGCCAGCAGGGTCTCGGGGGGCGGCTACGAGCAGTACTTC. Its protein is CASRVSGGGYEQYF.

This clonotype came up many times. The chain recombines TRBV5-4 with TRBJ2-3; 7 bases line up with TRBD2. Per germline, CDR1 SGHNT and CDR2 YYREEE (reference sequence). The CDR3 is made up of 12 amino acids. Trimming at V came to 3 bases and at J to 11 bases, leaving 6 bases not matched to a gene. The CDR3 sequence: CASSSPGGRQYF. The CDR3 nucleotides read TGTGCCAGCAGCTCCCCCGGCGGGAGGCAGTATTTT.

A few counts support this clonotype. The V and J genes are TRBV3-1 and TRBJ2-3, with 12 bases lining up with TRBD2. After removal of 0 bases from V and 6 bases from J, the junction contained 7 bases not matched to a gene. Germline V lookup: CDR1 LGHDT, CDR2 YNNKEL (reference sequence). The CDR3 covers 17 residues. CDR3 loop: CASSQESLAGGMDTQYF. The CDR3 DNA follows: TGTGCCAGCAGCCAAGAGAGTCTAGCGGGGGGGATGGATACGCAGTATTTT.